The 28 T cell receptor beta chains given below trace back to one sample, sequenced in a study of blood T cell repertoires in COVID-19. Some clones are missing from TCRdb's copy, which holds only in-frame ones; the method was immunoSEQ multiplex PCR. The sample lists roughly 350,000 clones, 85% seen once, with 3.5% to 4% in the top ten. Source material: peripheral blood. Every receptor here comes from a woman under 30 with acute or convalescent COVID-19.

The chain joins TRBV2 to TRBJ1-2, with TRBD1 matching 11 bases. Trimming cost V 6 bases and J 6 bases; bases outside gene matches: 6. This CDR3 is 14 amino acids long. Per the germline V gene, CDR1 is SNHLY and CDR2 is FYNNEI. CDR3 amino acids: CASSMGQGVDGYTF. DNA for the CDR3: TGTGCCAGCAGCATGGGACAGGGGGTCGATGGCTACACCTTC.

This chain uses TRBV5-4 with TRBJ2-3; D ambiguous. V was shortened by 4 bases and J by 2 bases, with 8 bases between the two germline ends. The length of the CDR3 is 13 residues. CDR1 is SGHNT, CDR2 YYREEE, per germline (reference sequence). CDR3 DNA: TGTGCCAGCAGCCAAGACACCACAGATACGCAGTATTTT. Protein sequence: CASSQDTTDTQYF.

The rearrangement joins TRBV7-2 to TRBJ1-6, with 7 bases aligning to TRBD1. The germline V gene encodes CDR1 SGHTA and CDR2 FQGNSA. The CDR3 sequence is 16 residues long. Trimming took 1 base from V and 7 from J; bases not matched to a gene: 7. CDR3: CASSLETGFRNSPLHF. For the CDR3, the DNA is TGTGCCAGCAGCTTAGAGACAGGGTTTAGGAATTCACCCCTCCACTTT.

This sequence joins TRBV28 and TRBJ2-7; 9 bases line up with TRBD1. CDR1 and CDR2 from the germline V gene are MDHEN and SYDVKM. The CDR3 extends over 16 amino acids. The V gene end was trimmed by 3 bases and the J gene end by 4 bases; junction bases not matched to a gene: 10. In nucleotides, the CDR3 is TGTGCCAGCAGTTTCGGGACAGGGTTTACGTTTTACGAGCAGTACTTC. Protein sequence: CASSFGTGFTFYEQYF. The whole variable domain, filled in from reference TRBV28 and TRBJ2-7, reads DVKVTQSSRYLVKRTGEKVFLECVQDMDHENMFWYRQDPGLGLRLIYFSYDVKMKEKGDIPEGYSVSREKKERFSLILESASTNQTSMYLCASSFGTGFTFYEQYFGPGTRLTVT.

This clone was seen many times. The chain has TRBV3-1 (or the pseudogene TRBV3-2) and TRBJ1-1, with D maybe TRBD1 (6 bases). Germline V gene sequence: CDR1 LGHDT, CDR2 YNNKEL (reference sequence). CDR3 length equals 12 residues. Trimming pared 4 bases from V and 5 bases from J, leaving 8 bases between. In nucleotides, the CDR3 is TGTGCCAGCAGCCGCAGGGGAACTGAAGCTTTCTTT. Translation: CASSRRGTEAFF.

The J gene is TRBJ1-1, the V gene TRBV7-9; TRBD1 agrees at 9 bases. V lost 1 base to trimming and J lost 6 bases; unmatched junction nucleotides: 9. The CDR3 is made up of 16 amino acids. Germline V gene lookup returns CDR1 SEHNR and CDR2 FQNEAQ (reference sequence). The CDR3 nucleotides read TGTGCCAGCAGCTTAGATCAGGGACAGGGAGGCGCTGAAGCTTTCTTT. This codes for CASSLDQGQGGAEAFF.

The V gene is TRBV6-1, the J gene TRBJ2-1, with D possibly being TRBD1 (5 bases). Germline V gene data show CDR1 as MNHNS and CDR2 as SASEGT. V lost 2 bases and J lost 10, with 9 bases in between. The CDR3 extends over 12 amino acids. For the CDR3, the DNA is TGTGCCAGCAGTGAACAGGGTCTGGAGCAGTTCTTC. It codes for CASSEQGLEQFF.

The rearrangement joins TRBV28 to TRBJ2-3; 7 bases agree with TRBD1. V lost 7 bases, J lost 1 base, and 8 bases stayed unmatched. The CDR3 length is 15 residues. Looked up from germline, CDR1 is MDHEN and CDR2 is SYDVKM. In nucleotides, the CDR3 is TGTGCCAGCACCCAGGGGGACATCCGCACAGATACGCAGTATTTT. It yields the protein CASTQGDIRTDTQYF.

The V and J genes are TRBV18 and TRBJ1-2, with a weak D call TRBD1 (5 bases). The V and J ends lost 3 bases and 3 bases respectively, with 14 bases between them. In germline, CDR1 is KGHSH, CDR2 LQKENI. The CDR3 covers 15 residues. CDR3 residues: CASSPRGREDYGYTF. CDR3 nucleotides: TGTGCCAGCTCACCTCGGGGCAGGGAGGACTATGGCTACACCTTC.

The chain joins TRBV6-5 to TRBJ1-1; TRBD1 is a possible D gene (5 bases). Between the trimmed V and J ends, which lost 4 bases and 4 bases, there was a span of 10 bases. Germline V gene lookup returns CDR1 MNHEY and CDR2 SVGAGI. The CDR3 runs 13 residues. The CDR3 loop is CASSLGEATEAFF. The CDR3, as DNA: TGTGCCAGCAGTTTAGGGGAGGCCACTGAAGCTTTCTTT.

The rearrangement joins TRBV4-2 to TRBJ1-5, with unresolved D. V was cut by 0 bases and J by 0 bases, with 6 bases left in between. CDR3 size: 15 residues. Germline CDR1 is LGHNA and CDR2 is YNFKEQ. CDR3 sequence reads: CASSQDLSSNQPQHF. CDR3 nucleotide sequence: TGTGCCAGCAGCCAAGATCTGAGTAGCAATCAGCCCCAGCATTTT.

V usage is TRBV7-3 and J usage is TRBJ2-5, with D perhaps matching TRBD2 (6 bases). V was trimmed by 2 bases and J by 5 bases, leaving 15 bases between them. CDR1 SGHTA and CDR2 FQGTGA come from the germline V gene. CDR3 length: 15 residues. The CDR3 DNA sequence: TGTGCCAGCAGCTTATTGGCGGGGCGAGGGGAGACCCAGTACTTC. It translates to CASSLLAGRGETQYF. The complete variable domain, with remaining parts taken from reference TRBV7-3 and TRBJ2-5, reads GAGVSQTPSNKVTEKGKYVELRCDPISGHTALYWYRQSLGQGPEFLIYFQGTGAADDSGLPNDRFFAVRPEGSVSTLKIQRTERGDSAVYLCASSLLAGRGETQYFGPGTRLLVL.

This clone appeared once. The rearrangement links TRBV4-1 to TRBJ2-5; the D gene is possibly TRBD2 (6 bases). The ends were cut back, 2 bases at V and 2 bases at J, with 15 bases in the middle. The germline gives CDR1 MGHRA, CDR2 YSYEKL. CDR3 length equals 16 residues. The DNA for the CDR3 is TGCGCCAGCAGCCAAATGACGCCGGAGGGGCAAGAGACCCAGTACTTC. Protein product: CASSQMTPEGQETQYF.

This chain joins TRBV29-1 and TRBJ1-2; D possibly corresponds to TRBD1 (5 bases). Trimming stripped 1 base from V and 7 bases from J, with 7 bases between. This CDR3 comprises 11 residues. CDR1 is SQVTM and CDR2 is ANQGSEA in the germline V gene. In DNA, the CDR3 is TGCAGCGTTGAAGCGGACACTGGCTACACCTTC. It translates to CSVEADTGYTF.

The chain links TRBV11-3 to TRBJ2-5; D gene unclear. The germline gives CDR1 SGHNT, CDR2 YENEEA. V lost 0 bases and J lost 5, with 7 bases in between. CDR3 size: 13 residues. This CDR3 reads CASSLDRWETQYF. DNA for the CDR3: TGTGCCAGCAGCTTAGATCGGTGGGAGACCCAGTACTTC.

The rearrangement uses TRBV2 and TRBJ1-3; a possible D gene is TRBD1 (5 bases). Germline CDR1 and CDR2: SNHLY and FYNNEI. The V end was cut by 2 bases, the J end by 0 bases, with 11 bases between. The CDR3 has 16 residues. DNA for the CDR3: TGTGCCAGCAGTGAACAAACAGGATCCTCTGGAAACACCATATATTTT. Translation gives CASSEQTGSSGNTIYF.

The chain employs TRBV5-5 and TRBJ1-3; no definite D call. CDR1 is SGHKS, CDR2 YYEKEE, per germline (reference sequence). This CDR3 comprises 15 residues. V lost 1 base and J lost 0, with 8 bases in between. In DNA form, the CDR3 reads TGTGCCAGCAGCTTGAGTGGAGTCTCTGGAAACACCATATATTTT. This gives the protein CASSLSGVSGNTIYF.

This clone was seen more than once but under ten times. The chain has TRBV28 and TRBJ1-5; the D gene is possibly TRBD1 (5 bases). The V gene lost 6 bases and the J gene lost 5 bases, with 23 bases spanning the gap. Germline loops: CDR1 MDHEN, CDR2 SYDVKM. There are 17 residues in the CDR3. The DNA of the CDR3 is TGTGCCAGCAGCCGTTGGGGCCGCACACCCGCGGATCAGCCCCAGCATTTT. This sequence encodes CASSRWGRTPADQPQHF.

The chain combines TRBV25-1 with TRBJ1-1; D uncertain. The CDR3 sequence is 11 residues long. V was clipped by 6 bases and J by 5 bases, with 7 bases between them. Germline CDR1 is MGHDK and CDR2 is SYGVNS. The CDR3 spells CASRQRTEAFF. The CDR3 coding sequence is TGTGCCAGCAGGCAGAGGACTGAAGCTTTCTTT. The whole variable domain, filled in from reference TRBV25-1 and TRBJ1-1, reads EADIYQTPRYLVIGTGKKITLECSQTMGHDKMYWYQQDPGMELHLIHYSYGVNSTEKGDLSSESTVSRIRTEHFPLTLESARPSHTSQYLCASRQRTEAFFGQGTRLTVV.

The chain uses TRBV7-3 and TRBJ2-7, with D possibly matching TRBD2 (6 bases). V gave up 4 bases and J gave up 3 bases, with 19 bases separating them. Germline CDR1 SGHTA, CDR2 FQGTGA. The CDR3 has 16 residues. The CDR3 DNA reads TGTGCCAGCAGCTACGACCGGGACCGGCGGGGCTACGAGCAGTACTTC. Translated: CASSYDRDRRGYEQYF. The full variable domain, in which reference TRBV7-3 and TRBJ2-7 provide the parts outside the CDR3, is GAGVSQTPSNKVTEKGKYVELRCDPISGHTALYWYRQSLGQGPEFLIYFQGTGAADDSGLPNDRFFAVRPEGSVSTLKIQRTERGDSAVYLCASSYDRDRRGYEQYFGPGTRLTVT.

This clone was observed once. V and J are TRBV6-6 and TRBJ2-1; D possibly corresponds to TRBD1 (6 bases). The CDR3 is 14 amino acids. From germline, CDR1 is MNHNY and CDR2 SVGAGI (reference sequence). The V and J ends lost 2 bases and 2 bases respectively, with 7 bases between them. The CDR3 loop is CASSYRDTYNEQFF. CDR3 nucleotides: TGTGCCAGCAGTTACAGGGACACCTACAATGAGCAGTTCTTC.

Only a few counts were recorded for this clone. This chain links TRBV7-7 with TRBJ2-3; 8 nucleotides agree with TRBD1. CDR3 size: 15 residues. The germline CDR1 and CDR2 sequences are SSHAT and FNYEAQ (reference sequence). V lost 6 bases, J lost 6 bases, and 11 bases stayed unmatched. The CDR3 protein is CASSSGQALGDTQYF. The CDR3 coding sequence is TGTGCCAGCAGTTCGGGACAGGCCTTAGGGGATACGCAGTATTTT.

The gene calls are TRBV5-1 and TRBJ1-1, with D unresolved. Germline loops: CDR1 SGHRS, CDR2 YFSETQ. The length of the CDR3 is 14 residues. The ends were cut back, 2 bases at V and 0 bases at J, with 8 bases in the middle. The CDR3 coding sequence is TGCGCCAGCAGCTTAAGCGGATTGAACACTGAAGCTTTCTTT. Translation: CASSLSGLNTEAFF.

This chain connects TRBV28 to TRBJ1-5; 8 positions match TRBD1. Unmatched junction bases numbered 7, after V lost 5 bases and J lost 1 base. CDR3 size: 16 residues. CDR1 and CDR2 (germline): MDHEN, SYDVKM. CDR3 residues: CASSPDRGASNQPQHF. DNA of the CDR3: TGTGCCAGCAGTCCAGACAGGGGAGCGAGCAATCAGCCCCAGCATTTT.

The chain carries TRBV10-3 and TRBJ1-5; D is unclear. The germline V and J ends were trimmed by 3 bases and 0 bases, with 12 bases remaining between them. The CDR3 sequence is 16 residues long. Germline CDR1 is ENHRY and CDR2 is SYGVKD. In DNA form, the CDR3 reads TGTGCCATCAGTGAAGTGCCAGCGGATAGCAATCAGCCCCAGCATTTT. Residues: CAISEVPADSNQPQHF.

This clone showed up just once. The chain joins TRBV12-3 or TRBV12-4 to TRBJ2-3, with a possible D match to TRBD1 (7 bases). Trimming stripped 6 bases from V and 8 bases from J, with 12 bases between. This CDR3 is built from 12 residues. The CDR3 loop reads CASRPGDSTQYF. The CDR3 nucleotides read TGTGCCAGCAGGCCGGGGGACAGTACGCAGTATTTT.

This clone occurred once. The chain combines TRBV10-3 with TRBJ1-5, with D perhaps TRBD1 (5 bases). V lost 0 bases to trimming and J lost 6 bases, with 12 bases between them. The V gene's germline CDR1 is ENHRY and CDR2 SYGVKD. The CDR3 spans 15 residues. The CDR3 loop is CAISESQGSGQPQHF. The DNA of the CDR3 is TGTGCCATCAGTGAGTCTCAGGGATCAGGTCAGCCCCAGCATTTT.

This clone was seen a few times. The chain is built from TRBV2 and TRBJ2-5; 11 positions agree with TRBD2. The CDR3 runs to 13 residues. Germline CDR1 is SNHLY and CDR2 is FYNNEI. With V trimmed by 7 bases and J by 6 bases, 4 bases remained unmatched. CDR3 DNA: TGTGCCAGCACTAGCGGGAGGAAGAAGACCCAGTACTTC. Translation: CASTSGRKKTQYF.